Each of the 13 T cell receptor beta chains below was sequenced from the same sample in a study of blood T cell repertoires in COVID-19. Profiled with immunoSEQ multiplex PCR; TCRdb holds only in-frame clones, not every one. The table lists 150,000 or so clones, about 90% of them singletons. Material: peripheral blood. The receptors originated from a man in his fifties with acute or convalescent COVID-19.

The chain couples TRBV7-2 to TRBJ2-7; D might be TRBD1 (5 bases). This CDR3 is built from 14 residues. CDR1 and CDR2 (germline): SGHTA, FQGNSA. V lost 1 base and J 2 bases, leaving 9 bases between the germline ends. CDR3 sequence reads: CASSLGRQTYEQYF. In DNA form, the CDR3 reads TGTGCCAGCAGCTTAGGGAGACAGACCTACGAGCAGTACTTC.

The chain employs TRBV7-9 and TRBJ1-1; D is unresolved. The length of the CDR3 is 14 residues. Looked up from germline, CDR1 is SEHNR and CDR2 is FQNEAQ (reference sequence). The V gene lost 8 bases and the J gene lost 6 bases, with 19 bases spanning the gap. The CDR3 loop is CASEGGLLGSEAFF. The CDR3, as DNA: TGTGCCAGCGAGGGTGGCCTTTTAGGTTCTGAAGCTTTCTTT.

The V call is TRBV2, the J call TRBJ1-5; no firm D call. The germline V and J ends were trimmed by 4 bases and 2 bases, with 6 bases remaining between them. The CDR3 consists of 13 residues. The germline V gene has CDR1 SNHLY and CDR2 FYNNEI. The CDR3 sequence: CASSATGNQPQHF. The CDR3, as DNA: TGTGCCAGCAGTGCTACCGGCAATCAGCCCCAGCATTTT.

The chain is built from TRBV11-2 and TRBJ2-6, with 11 nucleotides matching TRBD1. Looked up from germline, CDR1 is SGHAT and CDR2 is FQNNGV. The trim removed 5 bases at V and 2 bases at J, leaving 8 bases unmatched. There are 18 residues in the CDR3. The CDR3, as DNA: TGTGCCAGCAGCAAACCGGGACAGGGGGGCCCTGGGGCCAACGTCCTGACTTTC. Amino acids: CASSKPGQGGPGANVLTF.

This rearrangement joins TRBV30 to TRBJ1-2, with D perhaps matching TRBD1 (5 bases). The length of the CDR3 is 13 residues. V was shortened by 1 base and J by 5 bases, with 11 bases between the two germline ends. Germline assignment: CDR1 GTSNPN and CDR2 SVGIG (reference sequence). This CDR3 is CAWSAQVVYGYTF. As DNA, the CDR3 is TGTGCCTGGAGTGCACAGGTCGTATATGGCTACACCTTC.

The chain employs TRBV4-1 and TRBJ2-5; TRBD2 matches at 12 bases. The CDR3 is 17 residues long. The V and J ends lost 3 bases and 2 bases, in that order; junction bases with no gene match: 7. Germline-derived CDR1 and CDR2 are MGHRA and YSYEKL. CDR3 coding DNA: TGCGCCAGCAGCCAGCAATCGGGACTAGCGGGTCAAGAGACCCAGTACTTC. Translating gives CASSQQSGLAGQETQYF.

V and J are TRBV9 and TRBJ2-1; 10 nucleotides match TRBD2. CDR3 length: 20 residues. The germline V gene encodes CDR1 SGDLS and CDR2 YYNGEE. V shed 4 bases, J shed 0 bases, and the junction held 16 bases outside the gene matches. CDR3 protein: CASSNLFRRTSGISYNEQFF. The CDR3 DNA reads TGTGCCAGCAGCAACCTCTTCCGCCGGACTAGCGGCATCTCCTACAATGAGCAGTTCTTC.

The chain has TRBV6-5 and TRBJ1-2; TRBD1 matches at 7 bases. The CDR3 extends over 13 amino acids. After removal of 6 bases from V and 8 bases from J, the junction contained 9 bases not matched to a gene. Germline assignment: CDR1 MNHEY and CDR2 SVGAGI. This CDR3 is CASSPDRVRGYTF. In DNA form, the CDR3 reads TGTGCCAGCAGCCCAGACAGGGTGAGAGGCTACACCTTC.

This sequence joins TRBV5-6 and TRBJ1-2; D is possibly TRBD1 (6 bases). The V and J ends lost 0 bases and 3 bases respectively, with 18 bases between them. Germline V CDR1 and CDR2: SGHDT, YYEEEE. The CDR3 has 17 residues. The DNA of the CDR3 is TGTGCCAGCAGCTTGGCTGCCAGGGGAATGGGCCACTATGGCTACACCTTC. This encodes CASSLAARGMGHYGYTF.

The CDR3: CASSSWASPLHF. The CDR3 region has the DNA TGTGCCAGCAGCTCCTGGGCGTCACCCCTCCACTTT. The chain has TRBV27 and TRBJ1-6; D gene unclear. CDR1 is MNHEY and CDR2 is SMNVEV in the germline V gene (reference sequence). This CDR3 spans 12 amino acids. Trimming left V 6 bases short and J 10 bases short, with 10 bases between.

The rearrangement links TRBV7-6 to TRBJ2-7, with 8 bases aligning to TRBD2. The J segment lost 0 bases and the V segment lost 4 bases, leaving 5 bases of the junction unmatched. Germline assignment: CDR1 SGHVS and CDR2 FNYEAQ. CDR3 length: 15 amino acids. The CDR3 DNA reads TGTGCCAGCAGCTCACTAGCGGTTTACTCCTACGAGCAGTACTTC. Its protein product is CASSSLAVYSYEQYF.

The V gene is TRBV7-9, the J gene TRBJ1-1, with 7 bases fitting TRBD1. Germline assignment: CDR1 SEHNR and CDR2 FQNEAQ (reference sequence). This CDR3 is 13 amino acids long. The V and J ends lost 5 bases and 3 bases, in that order; junction bases with no gene match: 3. DNA for the CDR3: TGTGCCAGCAGCCCGGGGACAGACACTGAAGCTTTCTTT. Translated, it gives CASSPGTDTEAFF.

The V gene is TRBV6-6, the J gene TRBJ1-4; D gene uncertain. With 2 bases removed from V and 8 bases from J, the gap between germline ends came to 6 bases. The CDR3 loop spans 12 amino acids. From germline, CDR1 is MNHNY and CDR2 SVGAGI (reference sequence). This CDR3 reads CASSYGQEKLFF. Here the CDR3 DNA reads TGTGCCAGCAGTTACGGGCAGGAAAAACTGTTTTTT.